This T cell receptor (beta chain) originates from a study of T cell responses to AZD1222 COVID-19 vaccine. The overall study: Second doses at about 4 or about 12 weeks were pooled.

Study-wide points: Donors were largely white British and mainly female; clonal diversity was possibly underestimated. Regions left unmutated in variants are reportedly the target of nearly half of spike-specific TCRs. Baseline testing showed seropositivity in only six AZD1222 recipients.

V was clipped by 6 bases and J by 1 base; unmatched bases: 6. The CDR3 consists of 15 residues. Germline V gives CDR1 SNHLY, CDR2 FYNNEI. This clone came up once. Its matching antigen is unknown. Clones were read by immunoSEQ multiplex PCR, and TCRdb kept only the in-frame ones, dropping some. The table lists over 95,000 clones, around nine tenths of them singletons. Sequencing used peripheral blood, obtained on day 0 of AZD1222 vaccination. The V gene is TRBV2, the J gene TRBJ1-5; TRBD1 agrees at 7 bases. The clonotype comes from an adult in good health. The CDR3 reads CASRPDRTSNQPQHF. The DNA for the CDR3 is TGTGCCAGCAGACCGGACAGGACCAGCAATCAGCCCCAGCATTTT. The whole variable domain, filled in from reference TRBV2 and TRBJ1-5, reads EPEVTQTPSHQVTQMGQEVILRCVPISNHLYFYWYRQILGQKVEFLVSFYNNEISEKSEIFDDQFSVERPDGSNFTLKIRSTKLEDSAMYFCASRPDRTSNQPQHFGDGTRLSIL.